Included here is one T cell receptor (beta chain) sequence, with context. This PCR relied on a set of 60 Vbeta primers and 13 Jbeta primers. Sequenced by immunoSEQ multiplex PCR; TCRdb stores in-frame clones only, minus some. Counted here are around 200,000 clones, around four fifths occurring once; the ten biggest clones make up roughly 0.8%. The record originates from a study of cytomegalovirus exposure and HLA in healthy donors. V shed 5 bases and J shed 1 base, with 5 bases lying between them. The germline CDR1 and CDR2 sequences are SQVTM and ANQGSEA. The length of the CDR3 is 11 residues. What was sequenced was PBMCs. The sequence was collected from a woman aged 18-29 years in good health and CMV-seronegative. The chain has TRBV29-1 and TRBJ1-1, with no clear D. CDR3 sequence (DNA): TGCAGCGTTCGACAGAACACTGAAGCTTTCTTT. Translated: CSVRQNTEAFF. The full variable domain, with the rest looked up from reference TRBV29-1 and TRBJ1-1, is SAVISQKPSRDICQRGTSLTIQCQVDSQVTMMFWYRQQPGQSLTLIATANQGSEATYESGFVIDKFPISRPNLTFSTLTVSNMSPEDSSIYLCSVRQNTEAFFGQGTRLTVV.